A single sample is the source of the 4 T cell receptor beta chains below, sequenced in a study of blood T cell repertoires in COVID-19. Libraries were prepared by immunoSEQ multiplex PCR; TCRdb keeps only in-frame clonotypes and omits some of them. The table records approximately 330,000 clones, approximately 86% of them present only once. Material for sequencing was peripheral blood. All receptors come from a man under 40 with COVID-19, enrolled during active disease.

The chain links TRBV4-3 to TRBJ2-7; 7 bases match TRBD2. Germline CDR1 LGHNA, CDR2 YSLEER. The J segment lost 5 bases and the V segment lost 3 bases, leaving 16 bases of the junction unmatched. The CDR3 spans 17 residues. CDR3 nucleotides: TGCGCCAGCAGCCACCCCTCGGGGGGATATAGGGCTCACGAGCAGTACTTC. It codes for CASSHPSGGYRAHEQYF.

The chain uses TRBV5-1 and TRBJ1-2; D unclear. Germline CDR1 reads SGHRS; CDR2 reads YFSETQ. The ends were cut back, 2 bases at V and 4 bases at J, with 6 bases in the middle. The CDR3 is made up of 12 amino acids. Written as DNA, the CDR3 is TGCGCCAGCAGCTTCGGACTCTATGGCTACACCTTC. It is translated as CASSFGLYGYTF.

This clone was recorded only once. The CDR3 spells CASTGSETDTQYF. The CDR3 DNA is TGTGCCAGCACAGGGTCGGAGACAGATACGCAGTATTTT. The V call is TRBV9, the J call TRBJ2-3; TRBD1 is a possible D gene (5 bases). The CDR3 has 13 amino acids. The ends were cut back, 6 bases at V and 3 bases at J, with 11 bases in the middle. Germline CDR1 reads SGDLS; CDR2 reads YYNGEE.

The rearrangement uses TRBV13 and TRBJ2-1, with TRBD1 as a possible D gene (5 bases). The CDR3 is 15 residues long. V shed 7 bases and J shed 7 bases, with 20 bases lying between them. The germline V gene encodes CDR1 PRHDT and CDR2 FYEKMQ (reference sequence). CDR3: CASIRGRVIGNEQFF. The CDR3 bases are TGTGCCAGCATCCGAGGCAGGGTGATAGGAAATGAGCAGTTCTTC.